This passage covers 14 T cell receptor beta chains from one sample sequenced in a study of blood T cell repertoires in COVID-19. The data were produced by immunoSEQ multiplex PCR, yet TCRdb's version contains in-frame clones alone and is incomplete. The sample has hundreds of thousands of clones, around 89% seen once. Sequencing input: peripheral blood. All receptors come from a man in his forties or fifties with acute or convalescent COVID-19.

The V call is TRBV11-2, the J call TRBJ2-7; D might be TRBD1 (6 bases). Trimming removed 6 bases from V and 1 base from J, with 16 bases in between. The CDR3 sequence is 15 residues long. Germline CDR1 is SGHAT and CDR2 is FQNNGV. In nucleotides, the CDR3 is TGTGCCAGCAGTTCAGTCCAGGGGTTTTCCTACGAGCAGTACTTC. Its protein product is CASSSVQGFSYEQYF. Based on the CDR3 plus reference TRBV11-2 and TRBJ2-7, the full variable domain is EAGVAQSPRYKIIEKRQSVAFWCNPISGHATLYWYQQILGQGPKLLIQFQNNGVVDDSQLPKDRFSAERLKGVDSTLKIQPAKLEDSAVYLCASSSVQGFSYEQYFGPGTRLTVT.

The gene calls are TRBV6-6 and TRBJ1-5, with TRBD1 matching over 9 bases. This CDR3 has 15 residues. V gave up 2 bases and J gave up 2 bases; unmatched junction bases: 1. Per germline, CDR1 MNHNY and CDR2 SVGAGI (reference sequence). The CDR3 DNA reads as TGTGCCAGCAGTTACGACAGGGGGGGCAATCAGCCCCAGCATTTT. As protein: CASSYDRGGNQPQHF.

This sequence joins TRBV12-5 and TRBJ1-2; no reliable D call. The CDR3 sequence is 13 residues long. Looked up from germline, CDR1 is LGHNT and CDR2 is FRNRAP. Deletions cut 0 bases from V and 8 bases from J, with 10 bases between. The CDR3 is CASGLVHIHGYTF. The DNA for the CDR3 is TGTGCTAGTGGTTTGGTACACATTCACGGCTACACCTTC.

This clone was seen a handful of times. The chain links TRBV7-8 to TRBJ1-2; TRBD1 aligns across 9 bases. Germline values: CDR1 SGHVS, CDR2 FQNEAQ. The CDR3 is made up of 14 amino acids. The trim removed 6 bases at V and 1 base at J, leaving 3 bases unmatched. The CDR3 coding sequence is TGTGCCAGCAGACTGGGACAGGGTAACTATGGCTACACCTTC. Protein: CASRLGQGNYGYTF.

The genes are TRBV29-1 and TRBJ1-1; D not certain. This CDR3 is built from 13 residues. Trimming took off 4 bases at V and 5 bases at J, with 14 bases between the two ends. The germline V gene has CDR1 SQVTM and CDR2 ANQGSEA. This chain's CDR3 is CSVGRLLGTEAFF. As DNA, the CDR3 is TGCAGCGTTGGGCGGCTTCTTGGGACTGAAGCTTTCTTT. Complete variable domain (other parts from reference TRBV29-1 and TRBJ1-1): SAVISQKPSRDICQRGTSLTIQCQVDSQVTMMFWYRQQPGQSLTLIATANQGSEATYESGFVIDKFPISRPNLTFSTLTVSNMSPEDSSIYLCSVGRLLGTEAFFGQGTRLTVV.

The V and J genes are TRBV3-1 (or the pseudogene TRBV3-2) and TRBJ2-7, with 9 bases that match TRBD1. Per the germline V gene, CDR1 is LGHDT and CDR2 is YNNKEL (reference sequence). The CDR3 sequence is 15 residues long. The V segment lost 4 bases and the J segment 3 bases; nucleotides outside the gene matches: 7. The chain's CDR3 is CASSPPGTGLYEQYF. The CDR3, as DNA: TGTGCCAGCAGCCCTCCGGGGACAGGGCTCTACGAGCAGTACTTC.

The chain carries TRBV5-1 and TRBJ1-6; D not resolved. CDR1 and CDR2 (germline): SGHRS, YFSETQ. V was clipped by 1 base and J by 9 bases, with 8 bases between them. This CDR3 has 13 amino acids. CDR3 loop: CASSLNSGSPLHF. The DNA for the CDR3 is TGCGCCAGCAGCTTGAATTCCGGTTCACCCCTCCACTTT.

The CDR3 region is CASSESRSLATEAFF. The CDR3 region has the DNA TGCGCCAGCAGTGAGTCGAGAAGCCTAGCCACTGAAGCTTTCTTT. This chain links TRBV10-1 with TRBJ1-1; D gene unclear. Germline CDR1 is WNHNN and CDR2 is SYGVQD (reference sequence). This CDR3 comprises 15 residues. V was pared by 0 bases and J by 4 bases, with 12 bases between.

J is TRBJ1-2 and V is TRBV5-8; no firm D call. This CDR3 has 15 amino acids. Germline V gene data show CDR1 as SGHTS and CDR2 as YDEGEE. The V end lost 1 base, the J end lost 7 bases, and 17 bases lay between the germline ends. The CDR3 reads CASSLLNLGRRGYTF. The CDR3 region has the DNA TGTGCCAGCAGCTTGTTAAACCTTGGCCGCCGTGGCTACACCTTC.

The chain links TRBV20-1 to TRBJ1-1, with 9 bases matching TRBD1. The CDR3 consists of 13 residues. The germline CDR1 and CDR2 sequences are DFQATT and SNEGSKA (reference sequence). V lost 3 bases, J lost 5 bases, and 4 bases stayed unmatched. The CDR3 protein is CSASGTGRTEAFF. As DNA, the CDR3 is TGCAGTGCTAGTGGGACAGGGCGAACTGAAGCTTTCTTT.

J is TRBJ1-1 and V is TRBV10-3; D unresolved. Germline V gene data show CDR1 as ENHRY and CDR2 as SYGVKD. The CDR3 is made up of 12 amino acids. The V gene lost 3 bases and the J gene lost 4 bases, with 6 bases spanning the gap. DNA for the CDR3: TGTGCCATCAGTGACCTACTCACTGAAGCTTTCTTT. It is translated as CAISDLLTEAFF.

The chain has TRBV11-1 and TRBJ1-5; 9 nucleotides line up with TRBD1. The V and J ends lost 5 bases and 5 bases, in that order; junction bases with no gene match: 7. Germline V CDR1 and CDR2: SGHAT, FQDESV (reference sequence). This CDR3 is built from 15 residues. The CDR3 here is CASSPTGGRDQPQHF. The CDR3 nucleotides are TGTGCCAGCAGCCCGACAGGGGGGAGGGATCAGCCCCAGCATTTT.

V gene TRBV6-5 combines with J gene TRBJ2-1; TRBD2 aligns across 9 bases. The CDR3 has 15 residues. Trimming cost V 2 bases and J 6 bases; bases outside gene matches: 5. Germline CDR1 MNHEY, CDR2 SVGAGI. The CDR3 loop reads CASSYPSGESNEQFF. The DNA of the CDR3 is TGTGCCAGCAGTTACCCTAGCGGGGAGTCCAATGAGCAGTTCTTC.

V gene TRBV13 combines with J gene TRBJ2-1, with 12 bases matching TRBD2. The V segment lost 5 bases and the J segment 10 bases; nucleotides outside the gene matches: 6. The CDR3 is 14 residues long. Per germline, CDR1 PRHDT and CDR2 FYEKMQ (reference sequence). CDR3: CASSPGLAGGEQFF. The CDR3 DNA reads TGTGCCAGCAGCCCGGGACTAGCGGGTGGCGAGCAGTTCTTC.